This T cell receptor beta chain was sequenced during a study of CD4+ T cells in melanoma. Notes on the study in general: A reported correlation linked neoantigen-specific CD4+ T cells to CD8+, macrophage and B cell function. Diverse differentiation states were reported for melanoma neoantigen-specific CD4+ T cells.

Clones were read by immunoSEQ multiplex PCR, and TCRdb kept only the in-frame ones, dropping some. The repertoire consists of more than 110,000 clones, with 92% occurring once and the leading ten covering more than 1.5%. Worth noting for this clone: What it recognizes is unknown.

The CDR3 is 15 amino acids. Trimming removed 4 bases from V and 6 bases from J; junction bases left unmatched: 9. CDR1 is LNHDA, CDR2 SQIVND, per germline (reference sequence). The chain links TRBV19 to TRBJ1-2; TRBD1 matches 9 bases. This TCR derives from a human donor with melanoma. As DNA, the CDR3 is TGTGCCAGTAGTAGAGTACAGGGACAGGGCAATGGCTACACCTTC. Amino acids: CASSRVQGQGNGYTF.